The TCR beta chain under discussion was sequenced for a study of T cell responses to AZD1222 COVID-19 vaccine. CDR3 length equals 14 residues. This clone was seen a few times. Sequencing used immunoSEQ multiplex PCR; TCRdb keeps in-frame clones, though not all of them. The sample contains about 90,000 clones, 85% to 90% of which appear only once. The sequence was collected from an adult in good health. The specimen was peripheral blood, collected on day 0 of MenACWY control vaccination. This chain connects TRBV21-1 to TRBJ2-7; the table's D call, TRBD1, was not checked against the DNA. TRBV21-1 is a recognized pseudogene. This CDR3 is CASSKGQAIYEQYF. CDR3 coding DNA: TGTGCCAGCAGCAAAGGACAGGCGATCTACGAGCAGTACTTC.